The 26 T cell receptor beta chains listed next were all sequenced from one sample in a study of blood T cells in healthy people across ages. A sample-barcoded 5' primer and a J-beta primer mix were used in a second PCR of roughly 7 to 11 cycles. TCRdb re-called the 5' RACE reads with MiXCR, one entry per CDR3 protein. Of hundreds of thousands of distinct CDR3 sequences in the sample, around 24% were seen once. These records were also assigned to another study, of T cells of mothers and their children.

The sample was blood. The receptors originated from a boy between 5 and 17 years old in good health.

This clonotype appeared many times. This rearrangement joins TRBV6-5 to TRBJ2-5, with TRBD1 matching over 8 bases. The closer fit of TRBJ2-1 to the DNA end suggests the J call may be wrong. The CDR3 is 15 residues long. The germline V gene has CDR1 MNHEY and CDR2 SVGAGI. Here the CDR3 DNA reads TGTGCCAGCAGTTACTCAGGGACAGGCTACAATGAGCAGTTCTTC. It encodes CASSYSGTGYNEQFF.

The rearrangement joins TRBV27 to TRBJ1-6; tentative D call: TRBD1 (6 bases). Trimming cost V 7 bases and J 7 bases, with 14 bases left between them. CDR1 and CDR2 (germline): MNHEY, SMNVEV (reference sequence). The CDR3 contains 14 residues. The DNA of the CDR3 is TGTGCCAGCATGCACAGGGTTGGGAATTCACCCCTCCACTTT. It translates to CASMHRVGNSPLHF.

This clonotype occurred a few times. The chain is built from TRBV3-1 and TRBJ2-5, with D perhaps TRBD2 (6 bases). The end of the DNA fits TRBJ2-7 better, so the J call may be wrong. There are 14 residues in the CDR3. Germline-derived CDR1 and CDR2 are LGHDT and YNNKEL (reference sequence). CDR3 region: CASTGGGAIHEQYF. The CDR3 nucleotides are TGTGCCAGCACCGGCGGAGGGGCCATCCACGAGCAGTACTTC.

This clonotype has just a few counts. The chain is built from TRBV12-3 or TRBV12-4 and TRBJ1-2, with unresolved D. This CDR3 has 13 amino acids. The V end lost 6 bases, the J end lost 1 base, and 9 bases lay between the germline ends. For the CDR3, the DNA is TGTGCCAGCAGCCTGACAAGTAACTATGGCTACACCTTC. This gives the protein CASSLTSNYGYTF.

There are a few counts of this clonotype. The chain recombines TRBV10-3 with TRBJ2-1; maybe TRBD1 (6 bases). Judging by the DNA end, TRBJ2-7 fits better; the J call may be wrong. The CDR3 extends over 13 amino acids. CDR1 is ENHRY and CDR2 is SYGVKD in the germline V gene. The CDR3 DNA reads as TGTGCCATCAGGGGACAAGGAACCTACGAGCAGTACTTC. Translating gives CAIRGQGTYEQYF.

This clonotype has a handful of counts. The V call is TRBV11-2, the J call TRBJ1-4; no firm D call. CDR1 is SGHAT, CDR2 FQNNGV, per germline. The V end lost 4 bases, the J end lost 1 base, and 10 bases lay between the germline ends. This CDR3 region has 15 residues. CDR3 DNA sequence: TGTGCCAGCAGCTACGTGGGCTTAACTAATGAAAAACTGTTTTTT. Protein product: CASSYVGLTNEKLFF.

This clonotype was picked up a small number of times. The V call is TRBV10-3, the J call TRBJ2-5; the match to TRBD1 covers 7 bases. TRBJ2-7 matches the DNA end more closely, so the J call is doubtful. CDR3 length: 16 amino acids. Germline values: CDR1 ENHRY, CDR2 SYGVKD. The CDR3 is CAIRTGTDGLPYEQYF. CDR3 in DNA: TGTGCCATCAGAACCGGGACAGATGGGCTCCCCTACGAGCAGTACTTC.

The CDR3: CASRPALEGGLFF. DNA for the CDR3: TGTGCCAGCAGGCCAGCCCTGGAGGGAGGACTGTTTTTT. The chain employs TRBV12-3 or TRBV12-4 and TRBJ1-4; unclear D gene. Trimming shortened V by 6 bases and J by 13 bases, and 18 bases separated the two germline ends. CDR3 size: 13 residues.

This clonotype was seen only a few times. The chain carries TRBV4-1 and TRBJ2-5, with D hard to call. The J call may be wrong; the DNA end is better matched by TRBJ2-7. The germline CDR1 and CDR2 sequences are MGHRA and YSYEKL. This CDR3 is 13 amino acids long. The CDR3 DNA sequence: TGCGCCAGCAGCCACTCCTTAGAGTACGAGCAGTACTTC. As protein: CASSHSLEYEQYF.

This clonotype was counted a few times. The V call is TRBV9, the J call TRBJ1-5, with TRBD1 matching over 7 bases. This CDR3 contains 14 residues. V lost 3 bases to trimming and J lost 4 bases; unmatched junction nucleotides: 4. Germline CDR1 reads SGDLS; CDR2 reads YYNGEE. CDR3 region: CASSGGTANQPQHF. The CDR3 region has the DNA TGTGCCAGCAGCGGGGGGACAGCGAATCAGCCCCAGCATTTT.

This clonotype was detected only a few times. The gene calls are TRBV5-1 and TRBJ1-4; tentatively, D is TRBD1 (6 bases). CDR1 is SGHRS, CDR2 YFSETQ, per germline. The length of the CDR3 is 13 residues. Trimming took off 7 bases at V and 4 bases at J, with 11 bases between the two ends. The CDR3 DNA is TGCGCCAGCCAGGGGCTGATTAATGAAAAACTGTTTTTT. It codes for CASQGLINEKLFF.

In the case of this clonotype: A junction end diverges from the germline sequence, so it may reflect a read error. The V gene is TRBV18, the J gene TRBJ2-7; a possible D gene is TRBD1 (5 bases). Per the germline V gene, CDR1 is KGHSH and CDR2 is LQKENI. The CDR3 runs 14 residues. The CDR3 loop reads CASSPQGVSYGQYF. In DNA form, the CDR3 reads TGTGCCAGCTCACCTCAAGGGGTATCCTACGGGCAGTACTTC.

There are a few counts of this clonotype. The genes are TRBV9 and TRBJ2-5; possibly TRBD2 for D (6 bases). This CDR3 region has 14 residues. Germline-derived CDR1 and CDR2 are SGDLS and YYNGEE. Deletions cut 5 bases from V and 7 bases from J, with 18 bases between. This chain's CDR3 is CASSAGLGGATQYF. For the CDR3, the DNA is TGTGCCAGCAGTGCCGGACTGGGGGGAGCGACCCAGTACTTC. Full variable domain (remainder filled in from reference TRBV9 and TRBJ2-5): DSGVTQTPKHLITATGQRVTLRCSPRSGDLSVYWYQQSLDQGLQFLIQYYNGEERAKGNILERFSAQQFPDLHSELNLSSLELGDSALYFCASSAGLGGATQYFGPGTRLLVL.

The chain is built from TRBV29-1 and TRBJ2-5; 13 nucleotides agree with TRBD2. Germline V lookup: CDR1 SQVTM, CDR2 ANQGSEA. The CDR3 loop spans 16 amino acids. V lost 0 bases to trimming and J lost 2 bases; unmatched junction nucleotides: 3. CDR3 sequence reads: CSVEDRGLAGQETQYF. For the CDR3, the DNA is TGCAGCGTTGAAGACCGGGGACTAGCGGGACAAGAGACCCAGTACTTC.

V gene TRBV2 combines with J gene TRBJ2-1, with TRBD1 matching 7 bases. The better agreement between TRBJ2-7 and the DNA end casts doubt on the J call. The CDR3 contains 16 residues. CDR1 and CDR2 from the germline V gene are SNHLY and FYNNEI. CDR3 nucleotides: TGTGCCAGCACCCTCTCCCGCCCAGGGGGTGTGAACGAGCAGTACTTC. Translation gives CASTLSRPGGVNEQYF.

The gene calls are TRBV14 and TRBJ2-3, with D perhaps being TRBD1 or TRBD2 (5 bases each). The CDR3 sequence is 16 residues long. With 1 base removed from V and 6 bases from J, the gap between germline ends came to 17 bases. Germline loops: CDR1 SGHDN, CDR2 FVKESK. CDR3: CASSQGDGRIWDTQYF. Here the CDR3 DNA reads TGTGCCAGCAGCCAAGGGGACGGCAGAATTTGGGATACGCAGTATTTT.

The table lists this clonotype with a few counts. The rearrangement uses TRBV4-1 and TRBJ2-5; TRBD2 agrees at 13 bases. The germline CDR1 and CDR2 sequences are MGHRA and YSYEKL. CDR3 length: 16 amino acids. J was trimmed by 6 bases and V by 1 base; bases with no gene match: 5. The CDR3 DNA is TGCGCCAGCAGCCAAGTGCGACTAGCGGGGGGTCAGACCCAGTACTTC. Translation gives CASSQVRLAGGQTQYF.

This clonotype was observed a handful of times. The chain links TRBV28 to TRBJ2-3; 9 bases agree with TRBD1. The ends lost 4 bases at V and 5 bases at J; junction bases unmatched: 7. The CDR3 contains 15 residues. Germline assignment: CDR1 MDHEN and CDR2 SYDVKM. CDR3 in amino acids: CASSSPGQGRDTQYF. For the CDR3, the DNA is TGTGCCAGCAGTTCACCGGGACAGGGAAGAGATACGCAGTATTTT. The full variable domain, with the rest looked up from reference TRBV28 and TRBJ2-3, is DVKVTQSSRYLVKRTGEKVFLECVQDMDHENMFWYRQDPGLGLRLIYFSYDVKMKEKGDIPEGYSVSREKKERFSLILESASTNQTSMYLCASSSPGQGRDTQYFGPGTRLTVL.

For this clonotype: At one end the junction does not follow the germline gene, possibly because of a read error. The gene calls are TRBV20-1 and TRBJ2-5; no clear D. The CDR3 runs 14 residues. Germline CDR1 and CDR2: DFQATT and SNEGSKA (reference sequence). This CDR3 is CSAREEYVGETRYF. CDR3 coding DNA: TGCAGTGCTAGAGAGGAGTACGTCGGTGAGACCCGGTACTTC.

This clonotype has just a few counts. The rearrangement links TRBV4-1 to TRBJ1-2; the D gene is possibly TRBD1 (5 bases). The CDR3 runs to 16 residues. Looked up from germline, CDR1 is MGHRA and CDR2 is YSYEKL. V was cut by 2 bases and J by 6 bases, with 19 bases left in between. DNA for the CDR3: TGCGCCAGCAGCCAACCACTGGACGGATTCAGGGATGGCTACACCTTC. It encodes CASSQPLDGFRDGYTF.

The V call is TRBV7-9, the J call TRBJ1-5; D possibly corresponds to TRBD1 (6 bases). The CDR3 totals 15 residues. V lost 5 bases, J lost 6 bases, and 17 bases lay in between. CDR1 and CDR2 (germline): SEHNR, FQNEAQ (reference sequence). The CDR3 DNA reads as TGTGCCAGCAGCATCTCGTCCAAGGGGGGTCAGCCCCAGCATTTT. It is translated as CASSISSKGGQPQHF.

This clonotype was detected a few times. In nucleotides, the CDR3 is TGCGCCAGCTCACAGCCTGGGAACACTGAAGCTTTCTTT. Amino acid sequence: CASSQPGNTEAFF. The gene calls are TRBV5-1 and TRBJ1-1; D not resolved. Germline CDR1 reads SGHRS; CDR2 reads YFSETQ. The CDR3 consists of 13 residues. Trimming stripped 7 bases from V and 1 base from J, with 11 bases between.

The rearrangement links TRBV9 to TRBJ2-1; D possibly corresponds to TRBD2 (6 bases). Germline loops: CDR1 SGDLS, CDR2 YYNGEE. Trimming removed 0 bases from V and 3 bases from J, with 16 bases in between. This CDR3 contains 17 residues. Written as DNA, the CDR3 is TGTGCCAGCAGCGTAGCCAGGGTACACGGGGGCTACAATGAGCAGTTCTTC. Amino acids: CASSVARVHGGYNEQFF.

The genes are TRBV6-2 or TRBV6-3 and TRBJ2-5; TRBD2 matches 9 bases. Trimming cost V 7 bases and J 5 bases; bases outside gene matches: 5. CDR1 is MNHEY and CDR2 is SVGEGT in the germline V gene. The CDR3 runs to 13 residues. The CDR3 region is CASTAGGPETQYF. The DNA of the CDR3 is TGTGCCAGCACGGCGGGGGGGCCTGAGACCCAGTACTTC.

V and J are TRBV4-3 and TRBJ2-3; either TRBD1 or TRBD2 may supply D (5 bases each). Between the trimmed V and J ends, which lost 0 bases and 1 base, there was a span of 11 bases. The CDR3 loop spans 16 amino acids. CDR1 LGHNA and CDR2 YSLEER come from the germline V gene. The CDR3 DNA follows: TGCGCCAGCAGCCAAGACGGTGTGGGGGGCACAGATACGCAGTATTTT. This codes for CASSQDGVGGTDTQYF.

This clonotype was observed a few times. This chain uses TRBV9 with TRBJ1-5; D not resolved. This CDR3 contains 13 residues. The germline gives CDR1 SGDLS, CDR2 YYNGEE. Between the trimmed V and J ends, which lost 4 bases and 6 bases, there was a span of 11 bases. The chain's CDR3 is CASSPTGGQPQHF. CDR3 nucleotide sequence: TGTGCCAGCAGCCCGACCGGAGGTCAGCCCCAGCATTTT.